There are many counts of the clone carrying this T cell receptor (beta chain). Its specificity is unknown. The source of the sample is a study of molecular identifiers for immune sequencing clone quantification. Per germline, CDR1 SGHRS and CDR2 YFSETQ. Trimming took 0 bases from V and 5 from J, leaving 11 bases between them. The CDR3 extends over 14 amino acids. It was with previously described methods and listed TCR primers that bulk TCR libraries were made. TCRdb re-called the PCR reads with MiXCR, one entry per CDR3 protein. The table shows approximately 500,000 distinct CDR3 sequences, with around 21% occurring only once. Study conclusions and caveats: In cases of identical TCR molecules sharing a barcode, highly expanded clone sizes could be underestimated. Jurkat TCR RNA that was spiked in from one cell was reportedly detectable among one million naive cells.

Naive CD8 T cells underwent sorting with the CD8+CD4-CCR7+CD45RA+ definition. The chain combines TRBV5-1 with TRBJ2-5; D remains unclear. This sequence was found in a human donor in good health. Some libraries in this study had Jurkat cell RNA spiked in. Sample: naive CD8+ T cells from blood, with Jurkat cell RNA spiked in. Subset denoted: FACS-sorted CD8+CD4-CCR7+CD45RA+ naive T cells. CDR3 coding DNA: TGCGCCAGCAGCTTGGACCGGTCATGGGAGACCCAGTACTTC. Protein: CASSLDRSWETQYF.